A selection of T cell receptor beta chains follows, all from one sample in a study of T cell responses to AZD1222 COVID-19 vaccine. Only in-frame clones appear in the TCRdb table, and some are missing; sequencing was by immunoSEQ multiplex PCR. The sample consists of about 84,000 clones, around nine tenths of them appearing once. The sequencing here drew on peripheral blood, taken 28 days after the second AZD1222 dose. These receptors originate from an adult who received the AZD1222 COVID-19 vaccine. Each CDR3 is given with its conserved first and last residue. The D gene is left open where the match is weak. Clone size is shown for a subset of rows, as once, few, many or a class of expanded clone.

V: TRBV11-2; size: .; D: .; J: TRBJ1-2; CDR3: CASSIGGGGYTF; DNA: TGTGCCAGCAGCATAGGTGGTGGGGGCTACACCTTC
V: TRBV29-1; size: many; D: TRBD1; J: TRBJ2-7; CDR3: CSVGGQGRNYEQYF; DNA: TGCAGCGTTGGGGGACAGGGGAGAAACTACGAGCAGTACTTC
V: TRBV30; size: .; D: .; J: TRBJ1-4; CDR3: CARRHWRDEKLFF; DNA: TGTGCCCGACGTCACTGGCGGGATGAAAAACTGTTTTTT
V: TRBV18; size: few; D: TRBD1; J: TRBJ1-5; CDR3: CASSAGTGYQPQHF; DNA: TGTGCCAGCTCAGCCGGGACAGGGTATCAGCCCCAGCATTTT
V: TRBV15; size: once; D: .; J: TRBJ2-3; CDR3: CATSKGRVYTDTQYF; DNA: TGTGCCACCAGCAAAGGGCGGGTTTACACAGATACGCAGTATTTT
V: TRBV7-7; size: .; D: TRBD1; J: TRBJ2-1; CDR3: CASSLGQNNEQFF; DNA: TGTGCTAGCAGCTTGGGACAGAACAATGAGCAGTTCTTC
V: TRBV27; size: .; D: .; J: TRBJ2-2; CDR3: CASSLGQNTGELFF; DNA: TGTGCCAGCAGTTTAGGGCAGAACACCGGGGAGCTGTTTTTT
V: TRBV7-3; size: .; D: .; J: TRBJ2-2; CDR3: CASSSGGELFF; DNA: TGTGCCAGCAGCTCTGGGGGGGAGCTGTTTTTT
V: TRBV2; size: .; D: .; J: TRBJ2-5; CDR3: CASSEATVYGTQYF; DNA: TGTGCCAGCAGTGAAGCGACAGTTTATGGGACCCAGTACTTC
V: TRBV30; size: .; D: .; J: TRBJ1-1; CDR3: CAWSEGLNTEAFF; DNA: TGTGCCTGGTCGGAGGGACTGAACACTGAAGCTTTCTTT
V: TRBV29-1; size: .; D: TRBD2; J: TRBJ2-3; CDR3: CSARLAADTQYF; DNA: TGCAGCGCCAGACTAGCGGCAGATACGCAGTATTTT
V: TRBV19; size: .; D: .; J: TRBJ1-5; CDR3: CASSITKVQPQHF; DNA: TGTGCCAGTAGTATTACAAAGGTTCAGCCCCAGCATTTT
V: TRBV7-9; size: .; D: TRBD1; J: TRBJ2-3; CDR3: CASSSRQGTDTQYF; DNA: TGTGCCAGCAGCTCCCGACAGGGTACAGATACGCAGTATTTT
V: TRBV7-8; size: .; D: .; J: TRBJ2-2; CDR3: CASSLVENTGELFF; DNA: TGTGCCAGCAGCTTAGTAGAGAACACCGGGGAGCTGTTTTTT
V: TRBV6-5; size: .; D: .; J: TRBJ1-2; CDR3: CASSAEGSSFYGYTF; DNA: TGTGCCAGCAGCGCGGAGGGCAGTTCGTTTTATGGCTACACCTTC
V: TRBV6-5; size: .; D: TRBD1; J: TRBJ2-7; CDR3: CANRQGPSSYEQYF; DNA: TGTGCCAATCGACAGGGACCTTCCTCCTACGAGCAGTACTTC
V: TRBV6-6; size: .; D: .; J: TRBJ1-5; CDR3: CASSSWGQPQHF; DNA: TGTGCCAGCAGTAGTTGGGGGCAGCCCCAGCATTTT
V: TRBV3-1/TRBV3-2; size: .; D: .; J: TRBJ1-1; CDR3: CASSLLGRYTEAFF; DNA: TGTGCCAGCAGCCTCCTAGGGAGGTACACTGAAGCTTTCTTT
V: TRBV3-1/TRBV3-2; size: .; D: .; J: TRBJ2-2; CDR3: CASSPRGNTGELFF; DNA: TGTGCCAGCAGCCCCCGGGGGAACACCGGGGAGCTGTTTTTT
V: TRBV6-5; size: .; D: .; J: TRBJ2-7; CDR3: CASQVSSYEQYF; DNA: TGTGCCAGCCAGGTGAGCTCCTACGAGCAGTACTTC
V: TRBV18; size: .; D: .; J: TRBJ1-4; CDR3: CASSPPQASSTNEKLFF; DNA: TGTGCCAGCTCACCACCCCAGGCTAGTTCAACTAATGAAAAACTGTTTTTT
V: TRBV16; size: .; D: TRBD1; J: TRBJ1-5; CDR3: CASSRSGTGLLLNQPQHF; DNA: TGTGCCAGCAGCCGATCCGGGACAGGCTTGTTACTCAATCAGCCCCAGCATTTT
V: TRBV6-5; size: .; D: TRBD1; J: TRBJ1-6; CDR3: CASSSRDRGSPLHF; DNA: TGTGCCAGCAGTTCCCGGGACAGGGGTTCACCCCTCCACTTT
V: TRBV2; size: .; D: TRBD1; J: TRBJ1-1; CDR3: CASRDDRVSAFF; DNA: TGTGCCAGCAGAGACGACAGGGTTTCGGCTTTCTTT
V: TRBV5-1; size: .; D: .; J: TRBJ2-2; CDR3: CASSWDTVNTGELFF; DNA: TGCGCCAGCAGCTGGGACACCGTAAACACCGGGGAGCTGTTTTTT
V: TRBV11-1; size: .; D: .; J: TRBJ2-2; CDR3: CASSLAAGGGELFF; DNA: TGTGCCAGCAGCTTAGCGGCCGGGGGAGGGGAGCTGTTTTTT
V: TRBV28; size: .; D: TRBD2; J: TRBJ2-3; CDR3: CASTLGASGRTSTDTQYF; DNA: TGTGCCAGCACCCTAGGGGCTAGCGGGAGGACTAGCACAGATACGCAGTATTTT
V: TRBV28; size: .; D: .; J: TRBJ1-2; CDR3: CASSRTAFYGYTF; DNA: TGTGCCAGCAGTAGGACAGCCTTCTATGGCTACACCTTC
V: TRBV15; size: .; D: .; J: TRBJ1-1; CDR3: CATSRDWGEEAFF; DNA: TGTGCCACCAGCAGAGACTGGGGAGAAGAAGCTTTCTTT
V: TRBV3-1/TRBV3-2; size: .; D: .; J: TRBJ1-3; CDR3: CASSPWGSGNTIYF; DNA: TGTGCCAGCAGCCCTTGGGGTTCTGGAAACACCATATATTTT
V: TRBV28; size: .; D: TRBD1; J: TRBJ1-2; CDR3: CASSFGTGSGYTF; DNA: TGTGCCAGCAGTTTTGGGACAGGGTCTGGCTACACCTTC
V: TRBV4-1; size: .; D: .; J: TRBJ1-6; CDR3: CASSQDGDPNSPLHF; DNA: TGCGCCAGCAGCCAAGACGGGGACCCTAATTCACCCCTCCACTTT
V: TRBV10-1; size: .; D: .; J: TRBJ2-2; CDR3: CAGRAWTGELFF; DNA: TGCGCCGGCAGGGCGTGGACCGGGGAGCTGTTTTTT
V: TRBV23-1; size: .; D: .; J: TRBJ1-5; CDR3: CASSQSRMFYQPQHF; DNA: TGCGCCAGCAGTCAATCTAGGATGTTCTATCAGCCCCAGCATTTT
V: TRBV11-2; size: .; D: .; J: TRBJ1-1; CDR3: CASSLNSGLGTEAFF; DNA: TGTGCCAGCAGCTTAAACTCTGGGCTAGGCACTGAAGCTTTCTTT
V: TRBV4-2; size: .; D: .; J: TRBJ2-7; CDR3: CASSQASPDEQYF; DNA: TGTGCCAGCAGCCAAGCATCACCCGACGAGCAGTACTTC
V: TRBV29-1; size: .; D: .; J: TRBJ2-1; CDR3: CSAGTAQAGSYNEQFF; DNA: TGCAGCGCTGGGACTGCTCAGGCAGGGTCCTACAATGAGCAGTTCTTC
V: TRBV5-1; size: few; D: TRBD1; J: TRBJ1-2; CDR3: CASRGQATRNYGYTF; DNA: TGCGCCAGCAGGGGACAGGCCACGAGGAACTATGGCTACACCTTC
V: TRBV9; size: .; D: .; J: TRBJ1-1; CDR3: CASSGGELSNVEAFF; DNA: TGTGCCAGCAGCGGGGGGGAGTTGAGTAACGTTGAAGCTTTCTTT
V: TRBV2; size: .; D: .; J: TRBJ1-5; CDR3: CASSATLTGNQPQHF; DNA: TGTGCCAGCAGTGCAACCCTCACGGGGAATCAGCCCCAGCATTTT
V: TRBV27; size: .; D: .; J: TRBJ2-7; CDR3: CASSWRAVTYEQYF; DNA: TGTGCCAGCAGTTGGCGGGCCGTCACCTACGAGCAGTACTTC
V: TRBV18; size: .; D: TRBD1; J: TRBJ1-1; CDR3: CASSPRTGGGTEAFF; DNA: TGTGCCAGCTCGCCCCGGACAGGCGGGGGCACTGAAGCTTTCTTT
V: TRBV30; size: .; D: TRBD2; J: TRBJ2-1; CDR3: CAWSRGGEQFF; DNA: TGTGCCTGGAGTCGGGGGGGTGAGCAGTTCTTC
V: TRBV5-1; size: once; D: .; J: TRBJ1-4; CDR3: CASRGGAPRTNEKLFF; DNA: TGCGCCAGCAGAGGGGGGGCACCGAGAACTAATGAAAAACTGTTTTTT
V: TRBV18; size: .; D: TRBD2; J: TRBJ2-7; CDR3: CASSPLGTSYSHEQYF; DNA: TGTGCCAGCTCACCACTTGGGACTAGCTATTCCCACGAGCAGTACTTC
V: TRBV6-2/TRBV6-3; size: .; D: TRBD2; J: TRBJ2-5; CDR3: CASSYGSGGIQETQYF; DNA: TGTGCCAGCAGTTACGGGAGCGGGGGGATCCAAGAGACCCAGTACTTC
V: TRBV6-5; size: .; D: TRBD1; J: TRBJ2-1; CDR3: CASTPGQGESNEQFF; DNA: TGTGCCAGCACTCCGGGACAGGGGGAGTCCAATGAGCAGTTCTTC
V: TRBV10-2; size: .; D: .; J: TRBJ2-7; CDR3: CAVRRGSGEQYF; DNA: TGCGCCGTTCGACGAGGTTCGGGTGAGCAGTACTTC
V: TRBV10-3; size: .; D: .; J: TRBJ1-5; CDR3: CAISPGGNQPQHF; DNA: TGTGCCATCAGCCCGGGAGGCAATCAGCCCCAGCATTTT
V: TRBV2; size: .; D: .; J: TRBJ2-7; CDR3: CASRYTGLGYEQYF; DNA: TGTGCCAGCAGATATACGGGCTTAGGTTACGAGCAGTACTTC
V: TRBV9; size: .; D: .; J: TRBJ1-3; CDR3: CASSPTLRDSGNTIYF; DNA: TGTGCCAGCAGCCCCACGCTGAGGGACTCGGGAAACACCATATATTTT
V: TRBV9; size: .; D: TRBD1; J: TRBJ1-5; CDR3: CASSVGTGHQPQHF; DNA: TGTGCCAGCAGCGTAGGGACAGGACATCAGCCCCAGCATTTT
V: TRBV6-4; size: .; D: .; J: TRBJ2-1; CDR3: CASSREPYNEQFF; DNA: TGTGCCAGCAGTAGAGAACCTTACAATGAGCAGTTCTTC